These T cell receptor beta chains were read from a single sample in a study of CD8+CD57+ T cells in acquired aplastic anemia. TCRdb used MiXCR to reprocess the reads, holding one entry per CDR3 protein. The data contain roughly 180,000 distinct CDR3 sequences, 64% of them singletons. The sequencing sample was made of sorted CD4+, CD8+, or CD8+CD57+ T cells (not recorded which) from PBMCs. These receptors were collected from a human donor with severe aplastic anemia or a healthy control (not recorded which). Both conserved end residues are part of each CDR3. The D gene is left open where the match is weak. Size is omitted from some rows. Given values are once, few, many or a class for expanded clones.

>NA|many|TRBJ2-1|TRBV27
TGTGCCAGCAGCGCCGGGACTTCACCCTACAATGAGCAGTTCTTC
CASSAGTSPYNEQFF
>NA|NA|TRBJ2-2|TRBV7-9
TGTGCCAGCAGCGGGGTGTCCGGGGAGCTGTTTTTT
CASSGVSGELFF
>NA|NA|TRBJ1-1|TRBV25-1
TGTGCCAGCAGCCCTAGAGGGGCCATGAACACTGAAGCTTTCTTT
CASSPRGAMNTEAFF
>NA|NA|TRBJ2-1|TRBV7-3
TGTGCCAGCAGCTTAAGGGGGGCGGGCTACAATGAGCAGTTCTTC
CASSLRGAGYNEQFF
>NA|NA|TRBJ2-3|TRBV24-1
TGTGCCACCAGTGACCTCGTAGGAGATACGCAGTATTTT
CATSDLVGDTQYF
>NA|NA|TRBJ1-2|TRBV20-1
TGCAGTGCTATTTCTGGAGGCTATGGCTACACCTTC
CSAISGGYGYTF
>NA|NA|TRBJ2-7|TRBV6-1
TGTGCCAGCAGTGAAATGTGGGGGGACTACGAGCAGTACTTC
CASSEMWGDYEQYF
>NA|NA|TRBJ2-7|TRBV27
TGTGCCAGCACCGGATGGTTGGGGAACGAGCAGTACTTC
CASTGWLGNEQYF
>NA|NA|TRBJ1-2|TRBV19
TGTGCCAGTACGGTGCAGGGGAGAACTAACTATGGCTACACCTTC
CASTVQGRTNYGYTF
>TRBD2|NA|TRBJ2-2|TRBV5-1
TGCGCCAGCAGCTCCCGACTAGCGGGAGGATCGGCCGGGGAGCTGTTTTTT
CASSSRLAGGSAGELFF
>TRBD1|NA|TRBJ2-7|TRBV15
TGTGCCACCAGCAGAGATTTCTCGACAGGGAAGTACGAGCAGTACTTC
CATSRDFSTGKYEQYF
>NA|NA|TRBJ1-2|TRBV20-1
TGCAGTGCTAGGACCGTTGGCCGGGACTTTCCTAACTATGGCTACACCTTC
CSARTVGRDFPNYGYTF
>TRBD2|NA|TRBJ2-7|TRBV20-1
TGCAGTGCTCTCGGGACTACTAACTCCTACGAGCAGTACTTC
CSALGTTNSYEQYF
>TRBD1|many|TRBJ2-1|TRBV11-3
TGTGCCAGCAGCTTGAGACAGGGGGACAATGAGCAGTTCTTC
CASSLRQGDNEQFF
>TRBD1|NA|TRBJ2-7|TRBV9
TGTGCCAGCAGCGGATGGACAGGGGACAACTACGAGCAGTACTTC
CASSGWTGDNYEQYF
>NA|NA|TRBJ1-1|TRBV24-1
TGTGCCCCCAGGAAACAGGACAGAAAGGACACTGAAGCTTTCTTT
CAPRKQDRKDTEAFF
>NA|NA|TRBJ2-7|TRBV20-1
TGCAGTGCTAGGAACGACGGGACCTACGAGCAGTACTTC
CSARNDGTYEQYF
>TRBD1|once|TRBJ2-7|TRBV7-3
TGTGCTAGCAGCTTAGGGACAGGGCTCGACGAGCAGGACTTC
CASSLGTGLDEQDF
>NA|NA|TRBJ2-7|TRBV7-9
TGTGCCAGCAGCTTCGGGGATGGGACCTACGAGCAGTACTTC
CASSFGDGTYEQYF
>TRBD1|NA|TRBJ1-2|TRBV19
TGTGCCAGTAGTAATCAGGGGGCGCAGAACTATGGCTACACCTTC
CASSNQGAQNYGYTF
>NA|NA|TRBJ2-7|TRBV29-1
TGCAGCGTTATGGAATCCTACGAGCAGTACTTC
CSVMESYEQYF
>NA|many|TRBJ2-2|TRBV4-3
TGCGCCAGCAGCCGGGTTTTCAGGCCGGACGGCGGGGAGCTGTTTTTT
CASSRVFRPDGGELFF
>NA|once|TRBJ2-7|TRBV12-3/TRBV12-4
TGTGCCAGCAGTTCACGACTGGCGAACTCCTACGAGCAGTACTTC
CASSSRLANSYEQYF
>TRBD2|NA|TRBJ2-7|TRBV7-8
TGTGCCAGCAGCTCCCTGGGGGGGGGAACGGAGCAGTACTTC
CASSSLGGGTEQYF
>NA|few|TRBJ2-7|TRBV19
TGTGCCAGCAAATCCCGGGGGAACCAGCAGTACTTC
CASKSRGNQQYF
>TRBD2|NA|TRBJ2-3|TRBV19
TGTGCCAGTACCACTAGCGGGACTAGCACAGATACGCAGTATTTT
CASTTSGTSTDTQYF
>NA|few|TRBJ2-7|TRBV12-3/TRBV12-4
TGTGCCAGCAGTCCCGGGGACATCCGCTACGAGCAGTACTTC
CASSPGDIRYEQYF
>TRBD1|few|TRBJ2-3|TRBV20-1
TGCAGTGCTAGAGATCCAGACAGGGGACGTGTGGATACGCAGTATTTT
CSARDPDRGRVDTQYF
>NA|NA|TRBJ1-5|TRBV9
TGTGCCAGCAGCGTAGCGCCCGGGGACACTTACAATGAGCCCCAGCATTTT
CASSVAPGDTYNEPQHF
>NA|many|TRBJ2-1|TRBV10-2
TGCGCCAGCGGGGGGATCATCAATGAGCAGTTCTTC
CASGGIINEQFF
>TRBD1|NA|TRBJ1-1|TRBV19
TGTGCCAGTTCCCTATCCGGGACAGGGAACACTGAAGCTTTCTTT
CASSLSGTGNTEAFF
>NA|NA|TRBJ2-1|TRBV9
TGTGCCAGCAGCGTAGACGTGCGGCCACCATCTAAGCAGTTCTTC
CASSVDVRPPSKQFF
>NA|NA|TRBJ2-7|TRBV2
TGTGCCAGCAGTGAAGAGAGGGTAACCTACGAGCAGTACTTC
CASSEERVTYEQYF
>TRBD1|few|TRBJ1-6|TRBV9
TGTGCCAGCAGCGTAGCGGACAGGGTGACACCCCTCCACTTT
CASSVADRVTPLHF
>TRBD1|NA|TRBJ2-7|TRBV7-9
TGTGCCAGCAGCCATTTGGGACAGACATACCCCTACGAGCAGTACTTC
CASSHLGQTYPYEQYF
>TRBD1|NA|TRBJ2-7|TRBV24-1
TGTGCCACCAGTGACAGGGACAGGGGGCCCTACGAGCAGTACTTC
CATSDRDRGPYEQYF
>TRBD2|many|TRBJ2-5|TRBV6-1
TGTGCCAGCAGTGAGGCGACTAGCGGGATCCAAGAGACCCAGTACTTC
CASSEATSGIQETQYF
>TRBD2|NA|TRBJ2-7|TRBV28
TGTGCCAGCAGCCCTCATGGGGGGGGGTACGAGCAGTACTTC
CASSPHGGGYEQYF
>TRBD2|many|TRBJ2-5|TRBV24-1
TGTGCCACCACCCGAGGCCTCCTGGGGGGGTTGGAAGAGACCCAGTACTTC
CATTRGLLGGLEETQYF
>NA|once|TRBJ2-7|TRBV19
TGTGCCAGTAGTACTGGGTTGGGGTCCTACGAGCAGTACTTC
CASSTGLGSYEQYF
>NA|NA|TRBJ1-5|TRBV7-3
TGTGCCAGCAGCTTAGCACAGGGAGGAAATCAGCCCCAGCATTTT
CASSLAQGGNQPQHF
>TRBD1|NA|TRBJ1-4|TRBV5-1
TGCGCCAGCAGAAGGGGACAGTCAAAGGAGACTAATGAAAAACTGTTTTTT
CASRRGQSKETNEKLFF
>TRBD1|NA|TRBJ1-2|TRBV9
TGTGCCAGCAGCCAGACAGGGGAGGGCTACACCTTC
CASSQTGEGYTF
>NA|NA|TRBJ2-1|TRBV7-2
TGTGCCAGCAGCTACGGGGGGCCTGGCTCCTACAATGAGCAGTTCTTC
CASSYGGPGSYNEQFF
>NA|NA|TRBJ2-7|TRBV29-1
TGCAGCGTTGACGGACAATCACCCTACGAGCAGTACTTC
CSVDGQSPYEQYF
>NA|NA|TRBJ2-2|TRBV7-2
TGTGCCAGCAGCCCCCCCCCGCTGGGCACCGGGGAGCTGTTTTTT
CASSPPPLGTGELFF
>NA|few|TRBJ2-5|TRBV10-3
TGTGCCATCAGTGACATAGGGACCCAGTACTTC
CAISDIGTQYF
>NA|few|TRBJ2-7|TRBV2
TGTGCCAGCAGTGGGGGTAGCTCCTACGAGCAGTACTTC
CASSGGSSYEQYF
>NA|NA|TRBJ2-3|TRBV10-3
TGTGCCAGCAGTTACGCGACAGTTGACACAGATACGCAGTATTTT
CASSYATVDTDTQYF
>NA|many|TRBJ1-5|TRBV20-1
TGCAGTGCTAGCCCGGGCAATCAGCCCCAGCATTTT
CSASPGNQPQHF
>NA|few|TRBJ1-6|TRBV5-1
TGCGCCAGCAGCTTGGGATCGGACAATTCACCCCTCCACTTT
CASSLGSDNSPLHF
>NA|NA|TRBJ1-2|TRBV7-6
TGTGCCAGCAGCTTAGACGGGGGGGACGGCTACACCTTC
CASSLDGGDGYTF
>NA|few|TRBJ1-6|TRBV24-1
TGTGCCACCAGTGATTCTCGGACACTCTCACCCCTCCACTTT
CATSDSRTLSPLHF
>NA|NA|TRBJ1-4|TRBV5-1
TGCGCCAGCAGCTTGGAGGCTAATGAAAAACTGTTTTTT
CASSLEANEKLFF